This entry is about one T cell receptor beta chain. Trimming stripped 10 bases from V and 4 bases from J, with 13 bases between. Germline CDR1 is WSHSY and CDR2 is SAAADI. The CDR3 is made up of 12 amino acids. These data come from a study of blood T cell repertoires in COVID-19. Background on the study: Samples taken during acute and convalescent COVID-19 were collected in the United States, Italy and Spain. PBMCs, B-cell-depleted T cells, or T cells provided the cDNA or gDNA that made up the material.

Sequenced by immunoSEQ multiplex PCR; TCRdb stores in-frame clones only, minus some. The sample holds around 140,000 clones, 88% seen once. The chain links TRBV10-2 to TRBJ1-1, with D perhaps TRBD1 (5 bases). Sequenced sample: peripheral blood. This sequence was found in a woman aged 45-65 years with acute or convalescent COVID-19. This chain's CDR3 is CATPPRVTEAFF. In DNA form, the CDR3 reads TGCGCCACCCCCCCCAGGGTCACTGAAGCTTTCTTT.